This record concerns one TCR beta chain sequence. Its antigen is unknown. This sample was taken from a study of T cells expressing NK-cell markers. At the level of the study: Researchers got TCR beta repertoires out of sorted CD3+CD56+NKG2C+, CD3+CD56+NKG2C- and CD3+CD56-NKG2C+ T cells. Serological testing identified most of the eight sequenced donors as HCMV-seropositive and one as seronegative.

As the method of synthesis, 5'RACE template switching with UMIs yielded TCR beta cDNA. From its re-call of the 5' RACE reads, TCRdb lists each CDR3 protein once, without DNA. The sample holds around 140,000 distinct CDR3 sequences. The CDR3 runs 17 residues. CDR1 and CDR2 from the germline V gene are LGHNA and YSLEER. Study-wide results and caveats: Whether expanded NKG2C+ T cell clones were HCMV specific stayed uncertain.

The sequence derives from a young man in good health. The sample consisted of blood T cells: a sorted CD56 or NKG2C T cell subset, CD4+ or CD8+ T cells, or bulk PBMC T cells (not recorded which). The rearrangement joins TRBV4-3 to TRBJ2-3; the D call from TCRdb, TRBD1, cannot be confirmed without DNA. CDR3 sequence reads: CASSQADGDVRGDTQYF.